This is a list of T cell receptor beta chains from one sample in a study of identical twins. A single record per CDR3 protein comes from TCRdb applying MiXCR to the 5' RACE reads. Of a few hundred thousand distinct CDR3 sequences in the sample, roughly 8% were seen once. These data were likewise used in another study, on yellow fever vaccine responses in identical twins.

Sequencing was done on a sample of CD8+ T cells sorted from blood. These receptors were obtained from a woman between 18 and 29 years old in good health. Each CDR3 is given with its conserved first and last residue. D genes are given only for firm matches. Clone size is shown for a subset of rows, as once, few, many or a class of expanded clone.

j_call: TRBJ2-6; clone_size: few; v_call: TRBV2; d_call: TRBD2; cdr3_nt: TGTGCCATCCAAGTGCGGGCGGGAGCAGCTGGGGCCAACGTCCTGACTTTC; cdr3_aa: CAIQVRAGAAGANVLTF
j_call: TRBJ2-7; clone_size: -; v_call: TRBV20-1; d_call: -; cdr3_nt: TGCAGTGCTAGAAGGGACATGAACCCCCACGAGCAGTACTTC; cdr3_aa: CSARRDMNPHEQYF
j_call: TRBJ2-1; clone_size: many; v_call: TRBV6-1; d_call: TRBD2; cdr3_nt: TGTGCCAGCAACCTACTAGCGGGAGACAATGAGCAGTTCTTC; cdr3_aa: CASNLLAGDNEQFF
j_call: TRBJ1-2; clone_size: few; v_call: TRBV6-1; d_call: -; cdr3_nt: TGTGCCAGCAGTCCACGGGACCTACTAAACTATGGCTACACCTTC; cdr3_aa: CASSPRDLLNYGYTF
j_call: TRBJ2-1; clone_size: many; v_call: TRBV6-1; d_call: -; cdr3_nt: TGTGCCAGCAAAACGTGGAGATACAATGAGCAGTTCTTC; cdr3_aa: CASKTWRYNEQFF
j_call: TRBJ1-1; clone_size: many; v_call: TRBV9; d_call: TRBD1; cdr3_nt: TGTGCCACTGAAGGACAGGAGGGAAAAGCTTTCTTT; cdr3_aa: CATEGQEGKAFF
j_call: TRBJ1-6; clone_size: many; v_call: TRBV12-3/TRBV12-4; d_call: -; cdr3_nt: TGTGCCAGCAGTTTAATAAATTCACCCCTCCACTTT; cdr3_aa: CASSLINSPLHF
j_call: TRBJ2-1; clone_size: many; v_call: TRBV7-7; d_call: -; cdr3_nt: TGTGCTAGCAGCTTAGGTGTTGGAGGAGGCAATGAGCAGTTCTTC; cdr3_aa: CASSLGVGGGNEQFF
j_call: TRBJ1-2; clone_size: many; v_call: TRBV29-1; d_call: -; cdr3_nt: TGCAGCGTGGGGGACCTGGGTGACGGCTACACCTTC; cdr3_aa: CSVGDLGDGYTF
j_call: TRBJ2-1; clone_size: -; v_call: TRBV7-6; d_call: -; cdr3_nt: TGTGCCAGCAGCTTAGACGACAGAAAGCTTCACAATGAGCAGTTCTTC; cdr3_aa: CASSLDDRKLHNEQFF
j_call: TRBJ2-3; clone_size: few; v_call: TRBV14; d_call: -; cdr3_nt: TGTGCCAGCAGCCAATATCGGGGGTGGCATACGCAGTATTTT; cdr3_aa: CASSQYRGWHTQYF
j_call: TRBJ2-5; clone_size: few; v_call: TRBV5-1; d_call: -; cdr3_nt: TGCGCCAGCAGATTGGGAGAGACCCAGTACTTC; cdr3_aa: CASRLGETQYF
j_call: TRBJ2-7; clone_size: few; v_call: TRBV2; d_call: -; cdr3_nt: TGTGCCAGCAGTGAACGGGATTCCCCCTACGAGCAGTACTTC; cdr3_aa: CASSERDSPYEQYF
j_call: TRBJ2-1; clone_size: many; v_call: TRBV9; d_call: TRBD2; cdr3_nt: TGTGCCAGCAGCGTAGAACTAGCGGGGGGTTATGGGGATGAGCAGTTCTTC; cdr3_aa: CASSVELAGGYGDEQFF
j_call: TRBJ2-7; clone_size: -; v_call: TRBV6-1; d_call: -; cdr3_nt: TGTGCCAGCAGTGAAGAGGGGAGCTACGAGCAGTACTTC; cdr3_aa: CASSEEGSYEQYF
j_call: TRBJ2-5; clone_size: few; v_call: TRBV5-6; d_call: -; cdr3_nt: TGTGCCAGCAGCTTTAGACCGCGAGAGACCCAGTACTTC; cdr3_aa: CASSFRPRETQYF
j_call: TRBJ2-3; clone_size: -; v_call: TRBV12-3/TRBV12-4; d_call: -; cdr3_nt: TGTGCCAGCACCATAGCGGATCCTAGCACAGATACGCAGTATTTT; cdr3_aa: CASTIADPSTDTQYF
j_call: TRBJ2-1; clone_size: many; v_call: TRBV27; d_call: -; cdr3_nt: TGTGCCAGCAGTCCCCGGGACAACAATGAGCAGTTCTTC; cdr3_aa: CASSPRDNNEQFF
j_call: TRBJ2-1; clone_size: few; v_call: TRBV2; d_call: -; cdr3_nt: TGTGCCGGGGTGTACTCCTACAATGAGCAGTTCTTC; cdr3_aa: CAGVYSYNEQFF
j_call: TRBJ1-6; clone_size: few; v_call: TRBV7-6; d_call: -; cdr3_nt: TGTGCCAGCAGCTTAGTATCTTTGGTGGACAGATCGAATTCACCCCTCCACTTT; cdr3_aa: CASSLVSLVDRSNSPLHF
j_call: TRBJ1-1; clone_size: -; v_call: TRBV5-1; d_call: -; cdr3_nt: TGCGCCAGCAGCGAGGGGATAGAAGGCACTGAAGCTTTCTTT; cdr3_aa: CASSEGIEGTEAFF
j_call: TRBJ2-3; clone_size: few; v_call: TRBV9; d_call: TRBD2; cdr3_nt: TGTGCCAGCAGCGTGAGTAAGACTAGCGGGGGGAACACAGATACGCAGTATTTT; cdr3_aa: CASSVSKTSGGNTDTQYF
j_call: TRBJ2-3; clone_size: -; v_call: TRBV4-3; d_call: TRBD2; cdr3_nt: TGCGCCAGCAGCCCCGGAGGCCTAGCGGGAGTGTATACGCAGTATTTT; cdr3_aa: CASSPGGLAGVYTQYF
j_call: TRBJ2-1; clone_size: few; v_call: TRBV7-9; d_call: -; cdr3_nt: TGTGCCAGCAGCTACCGGACAGTTAGTGAGCAGTTCTTC; cdr3_aa: CASSYRTVSEQFF
j_call: TRBJ2-1; clone_size: -; v_call: TRBV11-3; d_call: -; cdr3_nt: TGTGCCAGCAGCCCCGGGGTCTACTCCTACAATGAGCAGTTCTTC; cdr3_aa: CASSPGVYSYNEQFF
j_call: TRBJ2-1; clone_size: -; v_call: TRBV3-1; d_call: -; cdr3_nt: TGTGCCAGCAGCCAAGGGGAGGGGGCGGATGAGCAGTTCTTC; cdr3_aa: CASSQGEGADEQFF
j_call: TRBJ2-7; clone_size: -; v_call: TRBV9; d_call: -; cdr3_nt: TGTGCCAGCAGCGTAAAGGGCGGACCCACCTACGAGCAGTACTTC; cdr3_aa: CASSVKGGPTYEQYF
j_call: TRBJ1-2; clone_size: few; v_call: TRBV20-1; d_call: -; cdr3_nt: TGCAGTGCTAGAGGGACATCAAACTATGGCTACACCTTC; cdr3_aa: CSARGTSNYGYTF
j_call: TRBJ2-1; clone_size: -; v_call: TRBV5-5; d_call: -; cdr3_nt: TGTGCCAGCAGCCTCTTAAGTAACAGAAACAATGAGCAGTTCTTC; cdr3_aa: CASSLLSNRNNEQFF
j_call: TRBJ2-2; clone_size: many; v_call: TRBV9; d_call: -; cdr3_nt: TGTGCCAGCAGCGTAGGGGGAACCGGGGAGCTGTTTTTT; cdr3_aa: CASSVGGTGELFF
j_call: TRBJ2-7; clone_size: many; v_call: TRBV12-3/TRBV12-4; d_call: -; cdr3_nt: TGTGCCAGCAGTTTTGGCTGGACAGCGCCCTACGAGCAGTACTTC; cdr3_aa: CASSFGWTAPYEQYF
j_call: TRBJ1-2; clone_size: many; v_call: TRBV29-1; d_call: TRBD1; cdr3_nt: TGCAGCGTTTTTGGACAGGGTTTCGACTATGGCTACACCTTC; cdr3_aa: CSVFGQGFDYGYTF
j_call: TRBJ1-1; clone_size: many; v_call: TRBV12-3/TRBV12-4; d_call: TRBD1; cdr3_nt: TGTGCCAGCACAGGGGGTACTGAAGCTTTCTTT; cdr3_aa: CASTGGTEAFF
j_call: TRBJ2-3; clone_size: many; v_call: TRBV28; d_call: TRBD2; cdr3_nt: TGTGCCAGCAGTTCATGGGACCCTCTCCTAGCGGGCTTCACAGATACGCAGTATTTT; cdr3_aa: CASSSWDPLLAGFTDTQYF
j_call: TRBJ2-4; clone_size: many; v_call: TRBV4-1; d_call: TRBD1; cdr3_nt: TGCGCCAGCAGCCACACTCCGGGACAGGGGAAAAACATTCAGTACTTC; cdr3_aa: CASSHTPGQGKNIQYF
j_call: TRBJ2-7; clone_size: -; v_call: TRBV29-1; d_call: -; cdr3_nt: TGCAGCGTTGAGGGACTGAACTCCTACGAGCAGTACTTC; cdr3_aa: CSVEGLNSYEQYF
j_call: TRBJ2-5; clone_size: few; v_call: TRBV7-9; d_call: TRBD2; cdr3_nt: TGTGCCAGCAGCCCCGGGACTAGCGGGGGGCGCCAAGAGACCCAGTACTTC; cdr3_aa: CASSPGTSGGRQETQYF
j_call: TRBJ2-5; clone_size: many; v_call: TRBV11-2; d_call: -; cdr3_nt: TGTGCCAGCAGCTTAGCCCCCGGTGCGCTTGGAGAGACCCAGTACTTC; cdr3_aa: CASSLAPGALGETQYF
j_call: TRBJ2-1; clone_size: -; v_call: TRBV7-4; d_call: -; cdr3_nt: TGTGCCAGCAGCCGCCGCCGGCGGCGATCCTACAATGAGCAGTTCTTC; cdr3_aa: CASSRRRRRSYNEQFF
j_call: TRBJ2-7; clone_size: few; v_call: TRBV6-2/TRBV6-3; d_call: TRBD1; cdr3_nt: TGTGCCAGCAGTTACGACAGGGCTTCCTACGAGCAGTACTTC; cdr3_aa: CASSYDRASYEQYF
j_call: TRBJ2-7; clone_size: few; v_call: TRBV27; d_call: TRBD1; cdr3_nt: TGTGCCAGCAGTTTCGATGCAGGGGGTTCCTCCTACGAGCAGTACTTC; cdr3_aa: CASSFDAGGSSYEQYF
j_call: TRBJ2-5; clone_size: many; v_call: TRBV10-3; d_call: TRBD2; cdr3_nt: TGTGCCATCAGCGAAGGGACTAGCGAAGAGACCCAGTACTTC; cdr3_aa: CAISEGTSEETQYF
j_call: TRBJ1-2; clone_size: many; v_call: TRBV29-1; d_call: TRBD1; cdr3_nt: TGCAGCGTTGTGGTAGAAGTAGACAGGGGAATCTATGGCTACACCTTC; cdr3_aa: CSVVVEVDRGIYGYTF
j_call: TRBJ2-6; clone_size: -; v_call: TRBV12-3/TRBV12-4; d_call: TRBD2; cdr3_nt: TGTGCCAGCTTCTTTGCCCCAGGACTAGCGGTCTCTGGGGCCAACGTCCTGACTTTC; cdr3_aa: CASFFAPGLAVSGANVLTF
j_call: TRBJ1-3; clone_size: -; v_call: TRBV12-3/TRBV12-4; d_call: -; cdr3_nt: TGTGCCAGCAGTTTGCGGCAGGGAAACACCATATATTTT; cdr3_aa: CASSLRQGNTIYF
j_call: TRBJ1-1; clone_size: -; v_call: TRBV20-1; d_call: -; cdr3_nt: TGCAGTGTAACGGGACAATGGAACACTGAAGCTTTCTTT; cdr3_aa: CSVTGQWNTEAFF
j_call: TRBJ2-1; clone_size: -; v_call: TRBV28; d_call: -; cdr3_nt: TGTGCCAGCAGTTTAATGGCCTCCTACAATGAGCAGTTCTTC; cdr3_aa: CASSLMASYNEQFF
j_call: TRBJ2-7; clone_size: -; v_call: TRBV20-1; d_call: -; cdr3_nt: TGCAGTGCCCAACTAGGTTCCTACGAGCAGTACTTC; cdr3_aa: CSAQLGSYEQYF
j_call: TRBJ2-1; clone_size: -; v_call: TRBV7-9; d_call: TRBD2; cdr3_nt: TGTGCCAGCAGCACCTCTAGCGGGAGCGGCTACAATGAGCAGTTCTTC; cdr3_aa: CASSTSSGSGYNEQFF
j_call: TRBJ2-7; clone_size: -; v_call: TRBV30; d_call: -; cdr3_nt: TGTGCCTGGAATATCGGGGCCGGCTACGAGCAGTACTTC; cdr3_aa: CAWNIGAGYEQYF
j_call: TRBJ2-7; clone_size: -; v_call: TRBV4-1; d_call: TRBD1; cdr3_nt: TGCGCCAGCAGCCGGGGACAGGGTTTGGGGGAGCAGTACTTC; cdr3_aa: CASSRGQGLGEQYF
j_call: TRBJ2-7; clone_size: -; v_call: TRBV7-9; d_call: TRBD1; cdr3_nt: TGTGCCAGCAGCTTGCCTCGGGACAGCCCCTACGAGCAGTACTTC; cdr3_aa: CASSLPRDSPYEQYF
j_call: TRBJ2-7; clone_size: many; v_call: TRBV12-3/TRBV12-4; d_call: -; cdr3_nt: TGTGCCAGCAGTTTAGCGGGAGTCTCCTACGAGCAGTACTTC; cdr3_aa: CASSLAGVSYEQYF
j_call: TRBJ2-7; clone_size: -; v_call: TRBV18; d_call: -; cdr3_nt: TGTGCCAGCTCACCACCGCAGCCCCCCTACGAGCAGTACTTC; cdr3_aa: CASSPPQPPYEQYF
j_call: TRBJ2-7; clone_size: -; v_call: TRBV5-1; d_call: TRBD1; cdr3_nt: TGCGCCAGCTTCTCCGGGACAGGGGGCCCCTACGAGCAGTACTTC; cdr3_aa: CASFSGTGGPYEQYF
j_call: TRBJ1-3; clone_size: -; v_call: TRBV11-1; d_call: TRBD1; cdr3_nt: TGTGCCAGCAGCCGTTGGACCGGGACAGGGGATTCGGTTGGAAACACCATATATTTT; cdr3_aa: CASSRWTGTGDSVGNTIYF
j_call: TRBJ2-2; clone_size: many; v_call: TRBV11-2; d_call: -; cdr3_nt: TGTGCCAGCAGCCCTGCCGGGGAGCTGTTTTTT; cdr3_aa: CASSPAGELFF
j_call: TRBJ2-5; clone_size: few; v_call: TRBV7-9; d_call: -; cdr3_nt: TGTGCCAGCAGCTTAAGTAGGCAAGAGACCCAGTACTTC; cdr3_aa: CASSLSRQETQYF
j_call: TRBJ2-7; clone_size: -; v_call: TRBV7-6; d_call: -; cdr3_nt: TGTGCCAGCAGCTTAGGGGATGGCTACGAGCAGTACTTC; cdr3_aa: CASSLGDGYEQYF
j_call: TRBJ2-7; clone_size: few; v_call: TRBV27; d_call: -; cdr3_nt: TGTGCCAGCAGTTTGTGGGGGCGGGGCCACGAGCAGTACTTC; cdr3_aa: CASSLWGRGHEQYF